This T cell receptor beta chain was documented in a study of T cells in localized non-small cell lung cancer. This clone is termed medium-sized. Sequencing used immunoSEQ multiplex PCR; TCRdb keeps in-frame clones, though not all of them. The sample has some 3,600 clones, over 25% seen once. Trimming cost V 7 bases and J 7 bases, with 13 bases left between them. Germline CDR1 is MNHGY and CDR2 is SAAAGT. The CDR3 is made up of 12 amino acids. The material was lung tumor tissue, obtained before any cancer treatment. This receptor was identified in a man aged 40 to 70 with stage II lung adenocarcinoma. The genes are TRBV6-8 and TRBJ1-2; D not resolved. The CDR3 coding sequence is TGTGCCAGCAAAAGAACGTCGGGTGGCTACACCTTC. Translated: CASKRTSGGYTF.